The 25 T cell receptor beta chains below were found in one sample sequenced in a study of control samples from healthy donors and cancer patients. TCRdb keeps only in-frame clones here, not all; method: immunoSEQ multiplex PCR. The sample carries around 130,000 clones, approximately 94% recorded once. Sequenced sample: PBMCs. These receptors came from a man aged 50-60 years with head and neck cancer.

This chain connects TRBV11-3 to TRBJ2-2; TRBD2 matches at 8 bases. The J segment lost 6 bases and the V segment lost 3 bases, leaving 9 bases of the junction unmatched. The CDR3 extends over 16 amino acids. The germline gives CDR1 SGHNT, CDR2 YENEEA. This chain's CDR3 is CASSFLGLEGAGELFF. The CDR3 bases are TGTGCCAGCAGCTTCTTGGGACTAGAGGGTGCCGGGGAGCTGTTTTTT.

The CDR3 DNA follows: TGTGCCAGCAGTTACCGACGACAGGGAGGCCTCGAAAACATTCAGTACTTC. Encoded protein: CASSYRRQGGLENIQYF. V and J are TRBV6-2 or TRBV6-3 and TRBJ2-4, with a tentative D call TRBD1 (7 bases). The V gene's germline CDR1 is MNHEY and CDR2 SVGEGT. V lost 2 bases and J lost 5, with 19 bases in between. This CDR3 has 17 amino acids.

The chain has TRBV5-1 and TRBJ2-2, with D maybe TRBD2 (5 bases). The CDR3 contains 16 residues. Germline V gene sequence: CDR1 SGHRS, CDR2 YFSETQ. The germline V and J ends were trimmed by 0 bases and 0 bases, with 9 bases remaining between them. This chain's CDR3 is CASSLGLAANTGELFF. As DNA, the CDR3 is TGCGCCAGCAGCTTGGGTCTAGCCGCGAACACCGGGGAGCTGTTTTTT.

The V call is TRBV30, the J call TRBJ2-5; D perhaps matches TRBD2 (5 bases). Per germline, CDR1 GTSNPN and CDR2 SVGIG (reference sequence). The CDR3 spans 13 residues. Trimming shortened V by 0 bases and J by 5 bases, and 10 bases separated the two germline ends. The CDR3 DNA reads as TGTGCCTGGAGTGTAAACCGCGGGGAGACCCAGTACTTC. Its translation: CAWSVNRGETQYF.

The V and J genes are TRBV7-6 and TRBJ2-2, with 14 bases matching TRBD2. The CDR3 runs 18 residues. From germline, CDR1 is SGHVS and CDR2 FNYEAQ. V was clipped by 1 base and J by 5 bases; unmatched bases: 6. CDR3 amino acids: CASSLDRLAGGPTGELFF. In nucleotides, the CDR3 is TGTGCCAGCAGCTTAGATCGACTAGCGGGGGGGCCGACCGGGGAGCTGTTTTTT.

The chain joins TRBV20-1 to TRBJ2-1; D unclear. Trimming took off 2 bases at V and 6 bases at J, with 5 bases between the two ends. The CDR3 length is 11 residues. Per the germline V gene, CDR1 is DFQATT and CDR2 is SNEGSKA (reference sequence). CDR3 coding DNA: TGCAGTGCTAGAAGGCCCAATGAGCAGTTCTTC. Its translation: CSARRPNEQFF.

DNA for the CDR3: TGTGCCAGCAGTTACTCATGGGGCACGTGGGAGACCCAGTACTTC. Its translation: CASSYSWGTWETQYF. The chain recombines TRBV6-2 or TRBV6-3 with TRBJ2-5; D might be TRBD1 (5 bases). Per germline, CDR1 MNHEY and CDR2 SVGEGT. CDR3 size: 15 residues. With 0 bases removed from V and 5 bases from J, the gap between germline ends came to 13 bases.

CDR3 bases: TGTGCCAGCAGCTCGCAGGGGAGGGGGCAGTACTTC. It is translated as CASSSQGRGQYF. The V call is TRBV7-9, the J call TRBJ2-7; D perhaps matches TRBD2 (7 bases). The CDR3 spans 12 residues. Trimming removed 4 bases at V and 9 bases at J, with 13 bases between. CDR1 and CDR2 (germline): SEHNR, FQNEAQ (reference sequence).

The CDR3 DNA reads TGTGCCATCAGTGAGGGGAAGAACACTGAAGCTTTCTTT. Translation: CAISEGKNTEAFF. The chain has TRBV10-3 and TRBJ1-1, with no clear D. CDR3 length: 13 residues. V dropped 2 bases and J dropped 1 base, with 5 bases sitting between them. Germline values: CDR1 ENHRY, CDR2 SYGVKD.

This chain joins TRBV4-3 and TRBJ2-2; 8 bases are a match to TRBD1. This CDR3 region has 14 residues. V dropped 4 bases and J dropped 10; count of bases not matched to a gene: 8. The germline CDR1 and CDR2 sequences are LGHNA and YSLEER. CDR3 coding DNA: TGCGCCAGCAGCCCTCACCAGGGGGCTCTGGAGCTGTTTTTT. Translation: CASSPHQGALELFF.

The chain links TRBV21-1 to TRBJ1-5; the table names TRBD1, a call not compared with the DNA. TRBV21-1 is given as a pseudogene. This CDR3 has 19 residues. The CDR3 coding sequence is TGTGCCAGCAGCAAAGCGCTTTTTCTAGGGACAGGGTACAATCAGCCCCAGCATTTT. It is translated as CASSKALFLGTGYNQPQHF.

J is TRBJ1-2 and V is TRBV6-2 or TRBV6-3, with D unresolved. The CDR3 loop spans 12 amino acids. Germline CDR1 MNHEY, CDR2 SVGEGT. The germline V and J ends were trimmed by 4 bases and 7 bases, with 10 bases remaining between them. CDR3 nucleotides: TGTGCCAGCAGTTCCGATGTGAGTGGCTACACCTTC. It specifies CASSSDVSGYTF.

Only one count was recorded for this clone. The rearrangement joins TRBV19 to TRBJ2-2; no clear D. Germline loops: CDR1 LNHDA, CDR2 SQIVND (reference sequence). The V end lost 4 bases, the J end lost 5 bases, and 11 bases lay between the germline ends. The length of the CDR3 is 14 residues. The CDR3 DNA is TGTGCCAGTAGTAAGAAAGGTTCAACCGGGGAGCTGTTTTTT. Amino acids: CASSKKGSTGELFF.

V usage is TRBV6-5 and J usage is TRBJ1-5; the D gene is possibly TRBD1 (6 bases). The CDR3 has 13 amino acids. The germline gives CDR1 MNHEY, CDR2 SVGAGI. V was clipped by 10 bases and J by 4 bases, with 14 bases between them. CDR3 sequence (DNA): TGTGCCAATAGGGGGGCACCTAATCAGCCCCAGCATTTT. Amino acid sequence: CANRGAPNQPQHF.

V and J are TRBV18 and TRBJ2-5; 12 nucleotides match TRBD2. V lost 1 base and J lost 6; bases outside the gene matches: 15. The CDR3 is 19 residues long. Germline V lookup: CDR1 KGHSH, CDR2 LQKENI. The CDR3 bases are TGTGCCAGCTCACCACGGGGAACAGGACTAGCGGGGTCCGGAAAGACCCAGTACTTC. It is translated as CASSPRGTGLAGSGKTQYF.

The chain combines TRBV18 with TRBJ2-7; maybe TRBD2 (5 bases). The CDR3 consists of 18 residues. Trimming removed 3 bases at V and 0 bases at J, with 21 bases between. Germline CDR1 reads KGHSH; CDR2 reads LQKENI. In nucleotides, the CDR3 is TGTGCCAGCTCACCGTTGACAAACACTCCCACTAGCTCCTACGAGCAGTACTTC. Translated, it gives CASSPLTNTPTSSYEQYF.

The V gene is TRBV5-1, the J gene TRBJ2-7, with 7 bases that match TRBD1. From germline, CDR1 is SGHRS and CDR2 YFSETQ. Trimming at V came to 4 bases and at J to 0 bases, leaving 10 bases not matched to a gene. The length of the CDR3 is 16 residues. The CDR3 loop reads CASSPRPGQTSYEQYF. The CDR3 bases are TGCGCCAGCAGCCCCCGCCCGGGACAGACCTCCTACGAGCAGTACTTC.

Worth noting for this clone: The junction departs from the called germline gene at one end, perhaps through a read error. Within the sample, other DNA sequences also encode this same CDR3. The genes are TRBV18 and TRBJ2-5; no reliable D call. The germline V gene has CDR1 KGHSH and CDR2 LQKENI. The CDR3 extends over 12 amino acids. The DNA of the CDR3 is TGTGCCAGTTCACCGAACCAAGAGACCCAGTACTTC. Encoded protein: CASSPNQETQYF.

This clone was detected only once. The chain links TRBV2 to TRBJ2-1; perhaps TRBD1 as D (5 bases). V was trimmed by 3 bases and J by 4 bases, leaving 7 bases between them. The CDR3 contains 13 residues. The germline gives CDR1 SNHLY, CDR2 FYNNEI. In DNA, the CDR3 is TGTGCCAGCAGTGAGCAGGGATACAATGAGCAGTTCTTC. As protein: CASSEQGYNEQFF. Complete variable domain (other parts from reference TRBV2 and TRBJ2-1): EPEVTQTPSHQVTQMGQEVILRCVPISNHLYFYWYRQILGQKVEFLVSFYNNEISEKSEIFDDQFSVERPDGSNFTLKIRSTKLEDSAMYFCASSEQGYNEQFFGPGTRLTVL.

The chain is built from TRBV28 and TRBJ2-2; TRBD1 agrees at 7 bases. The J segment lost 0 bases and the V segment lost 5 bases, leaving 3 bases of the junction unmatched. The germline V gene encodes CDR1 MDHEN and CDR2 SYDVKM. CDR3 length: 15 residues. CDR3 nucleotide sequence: TGTGCCAGCAGTAGAACAGGGGCGAACACCGGGGAGCTGTTTTTT. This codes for CASSRTGANTGELFF.

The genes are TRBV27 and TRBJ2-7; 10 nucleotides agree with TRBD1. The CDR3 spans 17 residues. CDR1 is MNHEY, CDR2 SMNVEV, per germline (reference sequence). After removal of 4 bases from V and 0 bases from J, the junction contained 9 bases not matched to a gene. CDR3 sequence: CASSSIGGQGLSYEQYF. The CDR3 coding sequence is TGTGCCAGCAGTTCCATAGGGGGACAGGGGCTCTCCTACGAGCAGTACTTC.

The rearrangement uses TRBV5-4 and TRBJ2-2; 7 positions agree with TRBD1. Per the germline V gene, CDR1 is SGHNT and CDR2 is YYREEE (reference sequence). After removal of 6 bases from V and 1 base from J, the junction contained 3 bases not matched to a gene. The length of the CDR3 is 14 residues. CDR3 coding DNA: TGTGCCAGCAACAGACAGGGGAACACCGGGGAGCTGTTTTTT. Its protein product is CASNRQGNTGELFF.

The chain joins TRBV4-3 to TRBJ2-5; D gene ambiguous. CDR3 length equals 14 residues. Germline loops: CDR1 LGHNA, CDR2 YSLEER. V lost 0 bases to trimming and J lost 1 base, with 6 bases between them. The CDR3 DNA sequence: TGCGCCAGCAGCCAAGACATTTCCCAAGAGACCCAGTACTTC. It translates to CASSQDISQETQYF.

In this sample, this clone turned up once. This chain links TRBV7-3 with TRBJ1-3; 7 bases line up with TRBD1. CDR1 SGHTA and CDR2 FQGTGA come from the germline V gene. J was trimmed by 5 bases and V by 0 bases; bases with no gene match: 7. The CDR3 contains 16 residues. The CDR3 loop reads CASSLTGGGDRNTIYF. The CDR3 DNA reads TGTGCCAGCAGCTTAACAGGAGGGGGCGACCGAAACACCATATATTTT.

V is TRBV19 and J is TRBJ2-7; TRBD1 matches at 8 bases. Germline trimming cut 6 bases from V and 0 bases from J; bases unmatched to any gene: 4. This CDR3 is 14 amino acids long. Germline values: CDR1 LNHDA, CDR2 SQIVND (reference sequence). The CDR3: CASSFDRGSYEQYF. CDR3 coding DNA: TGTGCCAGTAGCTTCGACAGGGGCTCCTACGAGCAGTACTTC.